The clone carrying this T cell receptor (beta chain) was seen ten or more times. Its specificity is not known. Amplified regions were TCR beta CDR3 sequences from RNA transcripts. In the first-round RT-PCR of the TCR CDR3, the HTBI primer set was used. TCRdb reanalysed the multiplex PCR reads using MiXCR and keeps one entry per CDR3 protein. The repertoire holds fewer than 650,000 distinct CDR3 sequences, with 11% to 15% as singletons. The V gene lost 6 bases and the J gene lost 4 bases, with 12 bases spanning the gap. CDR3 length: 13 residues. Germline-derived CDR1 and CDR2 are MNHEY and SMNVEV (reference sequence). This sample was taken from a study of T cells in Graves' hyperthyroidism and ophthalmopathy. Study-wide results and limits: Most clonotypes that expanded in the thyroid above 0.001 also showed up in blood.

Not enrolled were patients with uncontrolled infection, other autoimmune disease, pregnancy or lactation. The sequenced sample was blood. The TCR was taken from a woman aged 35 to 49 with Graves' hyperthyroidism. This chain joins TRBV27 and TRBJ1-2; TRBD1 is a possible D gene (5 bases). DNA of the CDR3: TGTGCCAGCAGACCAACAGGTGCCTATGGCTACACCTTC. Translated, it gives CASRPTGAYGYTF.